The rows below give T cell receptor beta chains drawn from one sample of a study of regulatory T cells in long-lasting Graves disease. MiXCR, run by TCRdb on the multiplex PCR reads, gives a single entry per CDR3 protein. The table shows approximately 390,000 distinct CDR3 sequences, with 15% to 20% occurring only once. These data also featured in a second study, about T cells in Graves' hyperthyroidism and ophthalmopathy.

This material consisted of peripheral blood mononuclear cells (PBMCs), taken at new diagnosis, from a patient treated with antithyroid drugs. The source is a woman under 30 with Graves disease. The CDR3 runs from the conserved cysteine through the conserved F or W. A D gene is named only where the DNA matches it firmly. The listing skips clone size in some rows; elsewhere it reads once, few, many or a size class.

d_call: -; j_call: TRBJ1-3; clone_size: -; cdr3_length: 17; v_call: TRBV18; cdr3_nt: TGTGCCAGCTCACCGTTAGACATCGGGTACTCTGGAAACACCATATATTTT; cdr3_aa: CASSPLDIGYSGNTIYF
d_call: -; j_call: TRBJ1-2; clone_size: few; cdr3_length: 12; v_call: TRBV19; cdr3_nt: TGTGCCAGTAGAAGGGACCTCGTGGGCTACACCTTC; cdr3_aa: CASRRDLVGYTF
d_call: TRBD1; j_call: TRBJ1-5; clone_size: many; cdr3_length: 15; v_call: TRBV6-5; cdr3_nt: TGTGCCAGCAGTTGGGGGACAGATAGCAATCAGCCCCAGCATTTT; cdr3_aa: CASSWGTDSNQPQHF
d_call: -; j_call: TRBJ1-6; clone_size: -; cdr3_length: 15; v_call: TRBV7-6; cdr3_nt: TGTGCCAGCAGCCCGCGGACAGCTATTAATTCACCCCTCCACTTT; cdr3_aa: CASSPRTAINSPLHF
d_call: -; j_call: TRBJ2-5; clone_size: many; cdr3_length: 13; v_call: TRBV12-3/TRBV12-4; cdr3_nt: TGTGCCAGCAGTCAGGGGATTGCAGAGACCCAGTACTTC; cdr3_aa: CASSQGIAETQYF
d_call: -; j_call: TRBJ2-1; clone_size: many; cdr3_length: 16; v_call: TRBV5-6; cdr3_nt: TGTGCCAGCAGCTTGGGCGCTAGAATACGGACCAATGAGCAGTTCTTC; cdr3_aa: CASSLGARIRTNEQFF
d_call: -; j_call: TRBJ1-2; clone_size: many; cdr3_length: 19; v_call: TRBV28; cdr3_nt: TGTGCCAGCAGTAGGATAGACTTTACGACAGGACTTGTAAGGGATGGCTACACCTTC; cdr3_aa: CASSRIDFTTGLVRDGYTF
d_call: -; j_call: TRBJ1-2; clone_size: few; cdr3_length: 14; v_call: TRBV7-3; cdr3_nt: TGTGCCAGCAGCCGAGAGACGGGGGACTATGGCTACACCTTC; cdr3_aa: CASSRETGDYGYTF
d_call: -; j_call: TRBJ1-1; clone_size: many; cdr3_length: 13; v_call: TRBV12-3/TRBV12-4; cdr3_nt: TGTGCCAGCAGTTTAATGGAGAGCACTGAAGCTTTCTTT; cdr3_aa: CASSLMESTEAFF
d_call: TRBD1; j_call: TRBJ1-2; clone_size: few; cdr3_length: 15; v_call: TRBV9; cdr3_nt: TGTGCCAGCAGCGTCGCCGGGACAGGCGGCTATGGCTACACCTTC; cdr3_aa: CASSVAGTGGYGYTF
d_call: -; j_call: TRBJ2-1; clone_size: many; cdr3_length: 14; v_call: TRBV12-3/TRBV12-4; cdr3_nt: TGTGCCAGCAGCCCACTAGTTCCCTACAATGAGCAGTTCTTC; cdr3_aa: CASSPLVPYNEQFF
d_call: -; j_call: TRBJ1-4; clone_size: -; cdr3_length: 14; v_call: TRBV19; cdr3_nt: TGTGCCAGTAGTACAAATTCCCGGGCTGAAAAACTGTTTTTT; cdr3_aa: CASSTNSRAEKLFF
d_call: -; j_call: TRBJ2-5; clone_size: many; cdr3_length: 13; v_call: TRBV9; cdr3_nt: TGTGCCAGCAGCGTACTAGCGTTCGAGACCCAGTACTTC; cdr3_aa: CASSVLAFETQYF
d_call: TRBD1; j_call: TRBJ2-1; clone_size: few; cdr3_length: 15; v_call: TRBV30; cdr3_nt: TGTGCCTGGAGTTTACAGGGGGTCACAAACAATGAGCAGTTCTTC; cdr3_aa: CAWSLQGVTNNEQFF
d_call: -; j_call: TRBJ2-5; clone_size: many; cdr3_length: 13; v_call: TRBV5-5; cdr3_nt: TGTGCCAGCAGCTTGGAAGAGAGGGACCCTCGGCACTTC; cdr3_aa: CASSLEERDPRHF